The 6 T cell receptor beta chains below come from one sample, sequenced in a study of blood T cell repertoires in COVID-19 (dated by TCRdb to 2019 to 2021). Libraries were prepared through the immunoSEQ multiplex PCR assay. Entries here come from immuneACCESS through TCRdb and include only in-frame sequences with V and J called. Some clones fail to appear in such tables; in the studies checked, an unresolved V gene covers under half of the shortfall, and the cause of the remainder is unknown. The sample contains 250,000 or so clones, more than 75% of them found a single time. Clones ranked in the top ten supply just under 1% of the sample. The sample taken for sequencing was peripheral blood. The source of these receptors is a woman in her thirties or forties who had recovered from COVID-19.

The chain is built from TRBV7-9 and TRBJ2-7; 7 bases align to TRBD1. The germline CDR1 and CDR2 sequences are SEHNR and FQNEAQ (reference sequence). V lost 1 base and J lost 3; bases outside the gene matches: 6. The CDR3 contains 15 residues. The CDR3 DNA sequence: TGTGCCAGCAGCTTAGGGGACAGACTAATCTACGAGCAGTACTTC. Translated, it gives CASSLGDRLIYEQYF.

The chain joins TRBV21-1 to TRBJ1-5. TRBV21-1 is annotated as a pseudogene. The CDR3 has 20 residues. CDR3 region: CASSTSPGGMFEGCNQPQHF. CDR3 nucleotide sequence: TGTGCCAGCAGCACAAGCCCGGGGGGGATGTTTGAGGGATGTAATCAGCCCCAGCATTTT.

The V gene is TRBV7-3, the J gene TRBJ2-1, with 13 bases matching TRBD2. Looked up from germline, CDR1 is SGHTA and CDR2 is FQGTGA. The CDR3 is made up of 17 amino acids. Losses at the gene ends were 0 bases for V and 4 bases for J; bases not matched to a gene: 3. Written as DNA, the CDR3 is TGTGCCAGCAGCTTAACGGGACTAGCGGGAAGGTACAATGAGCAGTTCTTC. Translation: CASSLTGLAGRYNEQFF.

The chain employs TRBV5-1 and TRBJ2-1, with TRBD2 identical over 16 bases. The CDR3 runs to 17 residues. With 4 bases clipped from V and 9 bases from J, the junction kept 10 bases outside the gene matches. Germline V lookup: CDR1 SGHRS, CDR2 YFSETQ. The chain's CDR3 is CASSADSGTSGRGEQFF. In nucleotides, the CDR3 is TGCGCCAGCAGCGCAGACTCCGGGACTAGCGGGAGGGGTGAGCAGTTCTTC.

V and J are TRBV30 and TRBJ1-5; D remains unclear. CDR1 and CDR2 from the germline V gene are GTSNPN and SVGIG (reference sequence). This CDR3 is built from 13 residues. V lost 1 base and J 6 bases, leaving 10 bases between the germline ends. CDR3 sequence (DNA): TGTGCCTGGAGTGCCCACCCGGGTCAGCCCCAGCATTTT. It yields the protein CAWSAHPGQPQHF.

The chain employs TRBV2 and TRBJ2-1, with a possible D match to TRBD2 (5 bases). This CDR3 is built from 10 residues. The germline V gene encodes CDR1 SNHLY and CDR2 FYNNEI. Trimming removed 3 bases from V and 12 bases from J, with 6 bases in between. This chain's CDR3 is CASSEGRQFF. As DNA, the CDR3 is TGTGCCAGCAGTGAGGGGAGGCAGTTCTTC.